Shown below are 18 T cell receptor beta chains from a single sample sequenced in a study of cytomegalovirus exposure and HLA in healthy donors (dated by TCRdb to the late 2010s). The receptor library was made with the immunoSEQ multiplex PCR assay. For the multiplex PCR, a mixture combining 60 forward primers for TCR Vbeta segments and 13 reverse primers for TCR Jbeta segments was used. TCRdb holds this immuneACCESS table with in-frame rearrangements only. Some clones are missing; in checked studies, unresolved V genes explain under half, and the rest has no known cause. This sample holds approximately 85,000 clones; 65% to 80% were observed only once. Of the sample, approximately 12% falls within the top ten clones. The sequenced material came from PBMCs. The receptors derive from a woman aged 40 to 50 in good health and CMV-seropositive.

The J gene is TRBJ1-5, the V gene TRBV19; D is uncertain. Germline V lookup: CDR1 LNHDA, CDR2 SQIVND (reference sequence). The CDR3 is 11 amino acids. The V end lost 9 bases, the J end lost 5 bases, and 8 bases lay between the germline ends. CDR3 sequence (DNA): TGTGCCAGCGGGGTGGATCAGCCCCAGCATTTT. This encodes CASGVDQPQHF. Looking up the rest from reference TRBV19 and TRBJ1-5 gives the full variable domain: DGGITQSPKYLFRKEGQNVTLSCEQNLNHDAMYWYRQDPGQGLRLIYYSQIVNDFQKGDIAEGYSVSREKKESFPLTVTSAQKNPTAFYLCASGVDQPQHFGDGTRLSIL.

The CDR3 bases are TGTGCCAGCAGCCAAACGGGGGGGCCAGATGGGACCCAGTACTTC. Amino acids: CASSQTGGPDGTQYF. The chain employs TRBV7-9 and TRBJ2-5; 8 bases agree with TRBD2. This CDR3 contains 15 residues. The V and J ends lost 5 bases and 7 bases, in that order; junction bases with no gene match: 12. Germline CDR1 is SEHNR and CDR2 is FQNEAQ (reference sequence).

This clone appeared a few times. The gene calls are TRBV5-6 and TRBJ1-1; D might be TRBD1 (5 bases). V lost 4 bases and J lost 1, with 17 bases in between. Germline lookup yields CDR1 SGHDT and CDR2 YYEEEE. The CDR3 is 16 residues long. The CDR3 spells CASSLRGGRRNTEAFF. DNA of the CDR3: TGTGCCAGCAGCCTAAGGGGAGGCAGAAGGAACACTGAAGCTTTCTTT.

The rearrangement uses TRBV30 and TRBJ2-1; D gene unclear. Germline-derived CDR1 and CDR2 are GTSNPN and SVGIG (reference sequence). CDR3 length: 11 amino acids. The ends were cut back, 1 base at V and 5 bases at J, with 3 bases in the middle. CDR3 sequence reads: CAWSADNEQFF. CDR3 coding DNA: TGTGCCTGGAGTGCCGACAATGAGCAGTTCTTC.

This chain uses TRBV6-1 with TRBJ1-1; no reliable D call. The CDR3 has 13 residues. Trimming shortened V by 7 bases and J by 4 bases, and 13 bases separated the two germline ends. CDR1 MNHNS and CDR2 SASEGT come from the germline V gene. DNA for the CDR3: TGTGCCAGCAAGGCGGGGATTGGCACTGAAGCTTTCTTT. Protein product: CASKAGIGTEAFF.

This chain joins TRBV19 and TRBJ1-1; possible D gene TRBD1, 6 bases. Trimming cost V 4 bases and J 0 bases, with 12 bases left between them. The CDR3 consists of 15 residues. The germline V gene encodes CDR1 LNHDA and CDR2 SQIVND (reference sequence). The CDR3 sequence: CASSKQGILNTEAFF. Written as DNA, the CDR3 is TGTGCCAGTAGTAAGCAGGGGATTCTGAACACTGAAGCTTTCTTT.

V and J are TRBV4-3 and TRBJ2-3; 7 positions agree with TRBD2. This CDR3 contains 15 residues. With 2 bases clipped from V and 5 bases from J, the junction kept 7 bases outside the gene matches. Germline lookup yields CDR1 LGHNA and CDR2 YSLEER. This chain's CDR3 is CASSQSTGGVDTQYF. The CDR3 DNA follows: TGCGCCAGCAGCCAATCGACGGGAGGAGTAGATACGCAGTATTTT.

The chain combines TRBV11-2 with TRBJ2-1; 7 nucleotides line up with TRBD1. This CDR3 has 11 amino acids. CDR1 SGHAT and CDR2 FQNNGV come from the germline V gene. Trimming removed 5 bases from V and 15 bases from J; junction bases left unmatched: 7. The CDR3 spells CASSLGTAGFF. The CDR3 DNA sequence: TGTGCCAGCAGCCTCGGGACAGCCGGGTTCTTC.

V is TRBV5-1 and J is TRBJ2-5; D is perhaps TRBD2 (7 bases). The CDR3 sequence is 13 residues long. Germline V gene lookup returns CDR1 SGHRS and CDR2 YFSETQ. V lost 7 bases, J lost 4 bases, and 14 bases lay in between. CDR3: CASERDNGETQYF. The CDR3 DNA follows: TGCGCCAGCGAGCGGGACAACGGAGAGACCCAGTACTTC.

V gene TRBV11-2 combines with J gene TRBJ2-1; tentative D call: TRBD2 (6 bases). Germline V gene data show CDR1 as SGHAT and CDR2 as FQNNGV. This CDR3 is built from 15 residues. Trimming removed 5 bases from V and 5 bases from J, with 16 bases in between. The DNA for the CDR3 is TGTGCCAGCAGCGTGGAGGGAGCCAATAACAATGAGCAGTTCTTC. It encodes CASSVEGANNNEQFF.

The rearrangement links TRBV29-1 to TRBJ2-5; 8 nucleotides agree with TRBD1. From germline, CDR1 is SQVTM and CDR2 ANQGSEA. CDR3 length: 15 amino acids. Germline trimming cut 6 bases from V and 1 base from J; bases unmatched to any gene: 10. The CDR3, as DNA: TGCAGCGTCCTCCGGACAGGGATCTTCCAAGAGACCCAGTACTTC. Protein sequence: CSVLRTGIFQETQYF.

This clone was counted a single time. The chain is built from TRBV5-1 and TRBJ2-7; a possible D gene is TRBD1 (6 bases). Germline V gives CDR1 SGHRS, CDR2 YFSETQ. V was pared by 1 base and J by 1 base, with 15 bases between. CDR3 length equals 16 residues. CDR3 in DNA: TGCGCCAGCAGCTTGCCCGGTACGACAGGATCCTACGAGCAGTACTTC. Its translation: CASSLPGTTGSYEQYF.

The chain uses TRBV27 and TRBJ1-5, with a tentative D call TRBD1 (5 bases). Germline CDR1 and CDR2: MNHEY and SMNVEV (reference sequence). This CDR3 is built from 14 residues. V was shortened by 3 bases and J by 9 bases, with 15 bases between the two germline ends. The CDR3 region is CASSLSGAQGPQHF. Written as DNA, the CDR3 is TGTGCCAGCAGTTTGTCCGGCGCCCAGGGGCCCCAGCATTTT.

The CDR3 region is CASSRDNQPQHF. The CDR3 coding sequence is TGTGCCAGCAGTCGGGACAATCAGCCCCAGCATTTT. The gene calls are TRBV2 and TRBJ1-5; no clear D. The CDR3 contains 12 residues. Germline V gene sequence: CDR1 SNHLY, CDR2 FYNNEI. Trimming shortened V by 5 bases and J by 3 bases, and 5 bases separated the two germline ends.

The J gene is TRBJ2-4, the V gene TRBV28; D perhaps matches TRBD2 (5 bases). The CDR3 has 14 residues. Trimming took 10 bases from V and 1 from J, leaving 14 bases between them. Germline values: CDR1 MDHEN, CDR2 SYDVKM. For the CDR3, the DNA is TGTGCCACCACGAGGGTGGTGGCCAAAAACATTCAGTACTTC. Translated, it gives CATTRVVAKNIQYF.

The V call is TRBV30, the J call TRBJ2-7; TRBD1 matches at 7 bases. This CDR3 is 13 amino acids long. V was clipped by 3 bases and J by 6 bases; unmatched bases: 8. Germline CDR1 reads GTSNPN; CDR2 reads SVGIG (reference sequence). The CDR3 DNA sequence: TGTGCCTGGAGCGCCCAGGGGGTTGGCGAGCAGTACTTC. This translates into CAWSAQGVGEQYF.

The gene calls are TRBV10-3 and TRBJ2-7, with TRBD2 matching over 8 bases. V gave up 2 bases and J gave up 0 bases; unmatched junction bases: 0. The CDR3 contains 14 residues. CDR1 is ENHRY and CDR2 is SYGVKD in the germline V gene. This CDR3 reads CAISEREGSYEQYF. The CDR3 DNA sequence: TGTGCCATCAGTGAGCGGGAGGGCTCCTACGAGCAGTACTTC.

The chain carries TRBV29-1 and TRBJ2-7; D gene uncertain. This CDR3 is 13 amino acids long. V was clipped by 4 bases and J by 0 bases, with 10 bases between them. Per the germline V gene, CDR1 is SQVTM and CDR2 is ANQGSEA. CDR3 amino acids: CSVAPRISYEQYF. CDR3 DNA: TGCAGCGTTGCGCCCAGGATCTCCTACGAGCAGTACTTC.